This entry describes one TCR beta chain. Its antigen is currently unknown. The table came from immunoSEQ multiplex PCR; TCRdb's copy has only in-frame clones and leaves some out. The table lists 2,500 to 3,000 clones, approximately 72% of them singletons. V lost 5 bases and J 4 bases, leaving 11 bases between the germline ends. CDR3 length: 13 residues. Germline V gene lookup returns CDR1 MNHNY and CDR2 SVGAGI (reference sequence). These data originate in a study of coeliac disease. Notes on the study in general: Control samples showed higher TRB and TRG clonality than intraepithelial and lamina propria samples in active celiac disease. According to the authors, this method cannot detect gliadin-specific T cells in an unbiased way. Few TRB amino acid sequences were shared between samples; most were unique.

Sequencing was carried out using lamina propria lymphocytes from the gut. The sequence came from a woman in her 70s with celiac disease on a gluten-free diet. This chain joins TRBV6-6 and TRBJ1-2; D may be TRBD1 (5 bases). As DNA, the CDR3 is TGTGCCAGCAGTCCCGACAGCGCCTATGGCTACACCTTC. Encoded protein: CASSPDSAYGYTF.